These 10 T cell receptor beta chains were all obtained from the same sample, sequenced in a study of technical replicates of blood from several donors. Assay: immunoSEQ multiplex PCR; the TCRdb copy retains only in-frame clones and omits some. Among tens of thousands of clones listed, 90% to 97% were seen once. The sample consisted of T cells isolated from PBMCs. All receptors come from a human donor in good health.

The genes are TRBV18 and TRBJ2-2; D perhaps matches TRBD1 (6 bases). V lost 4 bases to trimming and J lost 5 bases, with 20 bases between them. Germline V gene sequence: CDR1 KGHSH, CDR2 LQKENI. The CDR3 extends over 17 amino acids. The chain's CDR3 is CASSRLSIGTTTGELFF. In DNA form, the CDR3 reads TGTGCCAGCTCACGCTTATCAATCGGGACAACTACCGGGGAGCTGTTTTTT.

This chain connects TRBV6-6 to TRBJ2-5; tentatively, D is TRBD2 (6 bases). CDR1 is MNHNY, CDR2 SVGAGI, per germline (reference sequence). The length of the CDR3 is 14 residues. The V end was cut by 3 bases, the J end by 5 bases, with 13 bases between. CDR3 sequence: CASSYGGLEETQYF. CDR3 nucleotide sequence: TGTGCCAGCAGTTATGGAGGGCTCGAGGAGACCCAGTACTTC.

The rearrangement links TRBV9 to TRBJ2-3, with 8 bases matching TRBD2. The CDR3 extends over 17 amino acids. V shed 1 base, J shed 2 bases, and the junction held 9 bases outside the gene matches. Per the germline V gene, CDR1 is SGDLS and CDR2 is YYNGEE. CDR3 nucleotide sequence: TGTGCCAGCAGCGTAACTCACGGGACTAGTGCCACAGATACGCAGTATTTT. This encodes CASSVTHGTSATDTQYF.

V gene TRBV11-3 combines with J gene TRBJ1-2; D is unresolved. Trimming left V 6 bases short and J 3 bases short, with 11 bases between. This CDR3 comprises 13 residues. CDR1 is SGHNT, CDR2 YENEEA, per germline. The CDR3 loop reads CASSSTPDYGYTF. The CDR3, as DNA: TGTGCCAGCAGTAGCACACCAGACTATGGCTACACCTTC.

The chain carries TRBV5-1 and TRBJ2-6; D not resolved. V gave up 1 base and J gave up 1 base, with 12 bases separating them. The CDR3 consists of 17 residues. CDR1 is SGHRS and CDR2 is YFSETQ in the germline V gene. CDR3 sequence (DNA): TGCGCCAGCAGCTTGCTGGGCTCAGGTTCTGGGGCCAACGTCCTGACTTTC. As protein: CASSLLGSGSGANVLTF.

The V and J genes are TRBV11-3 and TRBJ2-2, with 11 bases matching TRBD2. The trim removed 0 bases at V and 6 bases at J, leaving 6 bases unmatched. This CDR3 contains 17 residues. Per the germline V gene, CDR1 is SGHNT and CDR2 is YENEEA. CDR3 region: CASSLDLRLAGPGELFF. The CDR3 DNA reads TGTGCCAGCAGCTTAGACCTCAGACTAGCGGGGCCCGGGGAGCTGTTTTTT.

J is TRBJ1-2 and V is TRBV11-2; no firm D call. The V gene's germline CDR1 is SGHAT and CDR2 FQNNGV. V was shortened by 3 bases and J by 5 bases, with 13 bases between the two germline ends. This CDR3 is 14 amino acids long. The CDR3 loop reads CASSLELSSYGYTF. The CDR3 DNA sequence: TGTGCCAGCAGCTTGGAACTTAGCTCTTATGGCTACACCTTC.

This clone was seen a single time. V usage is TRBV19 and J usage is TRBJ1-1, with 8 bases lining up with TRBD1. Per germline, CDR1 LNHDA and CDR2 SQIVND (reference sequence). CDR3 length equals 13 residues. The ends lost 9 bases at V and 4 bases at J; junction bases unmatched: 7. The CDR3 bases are TGTGCCAGCCGACAGGGGCGGAGCACTGAAGCTTTCTTT. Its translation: CASRQGRSTEAFF.

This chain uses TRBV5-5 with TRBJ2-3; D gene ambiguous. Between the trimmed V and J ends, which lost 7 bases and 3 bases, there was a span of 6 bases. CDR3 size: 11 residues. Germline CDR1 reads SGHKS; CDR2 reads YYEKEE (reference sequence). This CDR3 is CASGSTDTQYF. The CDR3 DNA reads TGTGCCAGCGGCTCAACAGATACGCAGTATTTT.

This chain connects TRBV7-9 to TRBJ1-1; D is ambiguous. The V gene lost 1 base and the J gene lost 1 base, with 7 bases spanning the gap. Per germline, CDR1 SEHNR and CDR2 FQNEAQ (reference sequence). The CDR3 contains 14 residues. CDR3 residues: CASSLVETNTEAFF. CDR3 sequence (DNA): TGTGCCAGCAGCTTAGTAGAAACGAACACTGAAGCTTTCTTT.